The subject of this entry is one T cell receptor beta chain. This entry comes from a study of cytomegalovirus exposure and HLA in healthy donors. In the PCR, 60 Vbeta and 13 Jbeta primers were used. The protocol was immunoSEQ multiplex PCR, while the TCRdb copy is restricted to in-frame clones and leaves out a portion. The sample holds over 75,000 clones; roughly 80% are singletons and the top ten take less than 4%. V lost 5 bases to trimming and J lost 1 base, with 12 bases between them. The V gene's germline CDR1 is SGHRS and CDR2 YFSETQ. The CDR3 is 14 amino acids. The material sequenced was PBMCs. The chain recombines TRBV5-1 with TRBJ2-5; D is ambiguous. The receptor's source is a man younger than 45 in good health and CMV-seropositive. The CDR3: CASSGFSSQETQYF. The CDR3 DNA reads TGCGCCAGCAGTGGTTTTAGCAGCCAAGAGACCCAGTACTTC.